A selection of T cell receptor beta chains follows, all from one sample in a study of cytomegalovirus exposure and HLA in healthy donors. Data came from immunoSEQ multiplex PCR; TCRdb stores just in-frame clones and leaves some out. Recorded for this sample: 38,000 or so clones. Sequenced sample: PBMCs. The receptor set was obtained from a man between 35 and 55 years old in good health and CMV-seropositive. The CDR3 runs from the conserved cysteine through the conserved F or W. Each record gives: D gene, V gene, J gene, CDR3 DNA, CDR3 protein. A D gene is named only where the DNA matches it firmly.

>TRBD2|TRBV19|TRBJ2-3
TGTGCCAGTAGTATCGGGGGGACCCACACAGATACGCAGTATTTT
CASSIGGTHTDTQYF
>NA|TRBV4-1|TRBJ2-7
TGCGCCAGCAGCCAAGTCCACGGGATTCCGGTCGAGCAGTACTTC
CASSQVHGIPVEQYF
>TRBD1|TRBV9|TRBJ2-1
TGTGCCAGCAGCTCGGCCCCGGGACAGGGGTATGAGCAGTTCTTC
CASSSAPGQGYEQFF
>TRBD2|TRBV5-1|TRBJ2-5
TGCGCCAGCAGCCCCGGGACTAGCGGGAGCCTGGAGACCCAGTACTTC
CASSPGTSGSLETQYF
>TRBD1|TRBV27|TRBJ1-2
TGTGCCAGCAGTTTGCGGGGACAGAACCCTAACTATGGCTACACCTTC
CASSLRGQNPNYGYTF
>TRBD2|TRBV5-4|TRBJ2-3
TGTGCCAGCAGCTTGAAACTAGCGGGAGGGACAGATACGCAGTATTTT
CASSLKLAGGTDTQYF
>TRBD1|TRBV29-1|TRBJ1-4
TGCAGCGCTGTACAGGGGGCTGGGGCTAATGAAAAACTGTTTTTT
CSAVQGAGANEKLFF
>NA|TRBV29-1|TRBJ2-3
TGCAGCGTTTATGCAGATACGCAGTATTTT
CSVYADTQYF
>NA|TRBV6-4|TRBJ2-3
TGTGCCAGCAGTTCGGACAGTACAGATACGCAGTATTTT
CASSSDSTDTQYF
>NA|TRBV19|TRBJ2-7
TGTGCCAGTAGTCCATCGACAGTCTACGAGCAGTACTTC
CASSPSTVYEQYF
>NA|TRBV4-3|TRBJ1-1
TGCGCCAGCAGCCACGACACCGGGAGGACTGAAGCTTTCTTT
CASSHDTGRTEAFF
>NA|TRBV7-6|TRBJ1-4
TGTGCCAGCAGCTTTTCGCGCGGGCTAGCTAATGAAAAACTGTTTTTT
CASSFSRGLANEKLFF
>TRBD1|TRBV14|TRBJ2-7
TGTGCCAGCAGCCGGACAGGGGTTTACTACGAGCAGTACTTC
CASSRTGVYYEQYF
>NA|TRBV30|TRBJ2-7
TGTGCCTGGAGCCGGAGCTCCTACGAGCAGTACTTC
CAWSRSSYEQYF
>NA|TRBV30|TRBJ1-2
TGTGCCTGGAGTCCCGGGGTAGGGTATGGCTACACCTTC
CAWSPGVGYGYTF
>NA|TRBV7-9|TRBJ1-1
TGTGCCAGCACCCCTCCAGCGGGGGATGAAGCTTTCTTT
CASTPPAGDEAFF
>TRBD1|TRBV30|TRBJ1-2
TGTGCCTGGACCCCTCCCCTCGGGACAGGGATTACTAACTATGGCTACACCTTC
CAWTPPLGTGITNYGYTF
>TRBD1|TRBV4-2|TRBJ2-7
TGTGCCAGCAGCCAGGGGACAGCAAGAAACGAGCAGTACTTC
CASSQGTARNEQYF
>NA|TRBV11-3|TRBJ2-7
TGTGCCAGCAGCTCAACAGGGTTACACGAGCAGTACTTC
CASSSTGLHEQYF
>NA|TRBV5-1|TRBJ2-7
TGCGCCAGCAGCTTGGGGACTGATTCGTACGAGCAGTACTTC
CASSLGTDSYEQYF
>TRBD1|TRBV7-2|TRBJ2-1
TGTGCCAGCAGCTTGGGTGGGACAGGGCCTAATGAGCAGTTCTTC
CASSLGGTGPNEQFF
>NA|TRBV14|TRBJ1-1
TGTGCCAGCAGCCAAGCTTGGTTACAGGGCGGATCTGAAGCTTTCTTT
CASSQAWLQGGSEAFF
>NA|TRBV11-3|TRBJ2-3
TGTGCCAGCAGCATAATTCGGGGAGGGGGACCAGATACGCAGTATTTT
CASSIIRGGGPDTQYF
>NA|TRBV9|TRBJ1-5
TGTGCCAGCAGCGTAGGAGGAGGGGCCGATCAGCCCCAGCATTTT
CASSVGGGADQPQHF
>NA|TRBV6-5|TRBJ2-3
TGTGCCAGTGGTCGGGTGGGCACAGATACGCAGTATTTT
CASGRVGTDTQYF
>NA|TRBV5-4|TRBJ1-1
TGTGCCAGCAGCTTGGGTCTCGAGACTGAAGCTTTCTTT
CASSLGLETEAFF
>TRBD1|TRBV27|TRBJ2-7
TGTGCCAGCAGTCGCTACCCGGCACAGGGGGTTTCGGGGGAGCAGTACTTC
CASSRYPAQGVSGEQYF
>TRBD1|TRBV28|TRBJ2-3
TGTGCCAGCAGTTGGGGACAGGGCACAGATACGCAGTATTTT
CASSWGQGTDTQYF
>TRBD1|TRBV10-3|TRBJ1-5
TGTGCCATCGGGGCTCCGGGACAGGGAAACCAGCCCCAGCATTTT
CAIGAPGQGNQPQHF
>TRBD2|TRBV30|TRBJ2-1
TGTGCCTGGAGTGTATCGGGAGGGGGGAATGAGCAGTTCTTC
CAWSVSGGGNEQFF
>NA|TRBV13|TRBJ1-1
TGTGCCAGCAGCTTAGATTTGGGAGTGAACACTGAAGCTTTCTTT
CASSLDLGVNTEAFF
>NA|TRBV10-3|TRBJ1-1
TGTGCCATCAGTGAGGAGGCGAACACTGAAGCTTTCTTT
CAISEEANTEAFF
>TRBD2|TRBV27|TRBJ2-4
TGTGCCAGCAGTTTAGGGACTAGCGGGAGTGGGAGAAACATTCAGTACTTC
CASSLGTSGSGRNIQYF
>NA|TRBV6-4|TRBJ2-7
TGTGCCAGCAGTGGAGGGTTCGGCGGCTCCTACGAGCAGTACTTC
CASSGGFGGSYEQYF
>NA|TRBV6-5|TRBJ2-5
TGTGCCAGCAGTTACTTAGGAGGGGTTCAAGAGACCCAGTACTTC
CASSYLGGVQETQYF
>TRBD1|TRBV4-1|TRBJ2-1
TGCGCCAGCAGCCAAGTGACAGGGTACAATGAGCAGTTCTTC
CASSQVTGYNEQFF
>NA|TRBV4-1|TRBJ2-2
TGCGCCAGCAGCCACTCCCGAGCGAGAGTGAGGACCGGGGAGCTGTTTTTT
CASSHSRARVRTGELFF
>TRBD2|TRBV5-4|TRBJ2-7
TGTGCCAGCAGCTTGCAGCTAGCGGGAGGACGCGAGCAGTACTTC
CASSLQLAGGREQYF
>NA|TRBV5-4|TRBJ1-3
TGTGCCAGCAGCTTGTGGGGGGGCATTTCTGGAAACACCATATATTTT
CASSLWGGISGNTIYF
>NA|TRBV10-2|TRBJ2-7
TGCGCCAGCAGACCAGACTCAAGTACCTACGAGCAGTACTTC
CASRPDSSTYEQYF